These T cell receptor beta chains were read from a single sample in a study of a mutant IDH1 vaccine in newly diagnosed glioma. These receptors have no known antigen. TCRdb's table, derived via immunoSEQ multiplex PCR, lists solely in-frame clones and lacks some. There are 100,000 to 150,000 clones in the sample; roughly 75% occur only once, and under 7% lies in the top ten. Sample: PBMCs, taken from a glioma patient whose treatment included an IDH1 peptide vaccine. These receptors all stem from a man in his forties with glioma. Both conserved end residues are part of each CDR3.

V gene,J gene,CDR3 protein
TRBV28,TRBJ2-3,CASSLGTDTQYF
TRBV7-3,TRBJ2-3,CASSLAGAVDTQYF
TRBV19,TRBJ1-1,CASNTAYTEAFF
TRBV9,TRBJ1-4,CASSQSGREEKLFF
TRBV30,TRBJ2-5,CAWSTSGGFWETQYF
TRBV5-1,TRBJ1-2,CATQLGPGQGEYGYTF
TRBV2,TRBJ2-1,CASSEDVMRSNEQFF
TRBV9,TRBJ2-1,CASSAGTRGNEQFF
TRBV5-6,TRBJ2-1,CASSLLGLAGKNEQFF
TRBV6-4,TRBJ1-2,CASSPKEGVGYTF
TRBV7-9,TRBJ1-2,CASSLVGDVNYLYTF
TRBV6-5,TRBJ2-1,CASSPSGDHVFF
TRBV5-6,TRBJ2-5,CASSNVPETQYF
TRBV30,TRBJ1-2,CAWSVRDGGYTF
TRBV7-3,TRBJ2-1,CASSLAGISYNEQFF
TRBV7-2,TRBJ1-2,CASSLATGGGTYGYTF
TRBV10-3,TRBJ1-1,CAIREPGTGGLNTEAFF
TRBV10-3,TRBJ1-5,CAISESSNQPQHF
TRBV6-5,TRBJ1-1,CATSQGVTEAFF
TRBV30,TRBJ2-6,CAWGTGAGANVLTF
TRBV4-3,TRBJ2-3,CASSPSGTSTDTQYF
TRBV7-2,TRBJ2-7,CASSLLGDRGHEQYF
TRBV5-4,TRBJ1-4,CASSLGGQGEIKLFF
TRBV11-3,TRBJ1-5,CASSLEQGPNQPQHF
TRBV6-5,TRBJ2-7,CASSYFRRGNLREQYF
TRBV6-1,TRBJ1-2,CATAGGVGIYGYTF
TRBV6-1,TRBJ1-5,CVSSEDLRQPQHF
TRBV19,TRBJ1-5,CASSDIQGQPQHF
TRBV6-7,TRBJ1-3,CASLCGEISGNTIYF
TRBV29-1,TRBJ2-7,CSIQTGSYEQYF
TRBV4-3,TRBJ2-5,CASKERRDLKETQYF
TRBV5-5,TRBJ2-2,CASSTLTGELFF
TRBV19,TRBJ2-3,CASSIERGAKVSQYF
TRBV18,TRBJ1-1,CASSYSTGMKTEAFF
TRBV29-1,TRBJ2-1,CSVATRGGIYNEQFF
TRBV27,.,CASRRGLASYEQYF
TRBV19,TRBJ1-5,CASSIALRTLHQPQHF
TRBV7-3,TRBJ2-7,CASEGLAGESYEQYF